What follows is one TCR beta chain and its context. The entry originates in a study of blood T cell repertoires in COVID-19. In the original analysis: Reference gene primer amplification in the assay estimated nucleated cell counts. Measured with immunoSEQ multiplex PCR; TCRdb has only the in-frame clones, and not every one. The V and J calls and clone size were taken over from that table, and D and trimming were inferred from the DNA. The table lists 200,000 to 250,000 clones, roughly 89% of them singletons. Germline V CDR1 and CDR2: MDHEN, SYDVKM. This CDR3 spans 16 amino acids. V shed 7 bases and J 5 bases; nucleotides not matched to a gene: 11. Participant age was roughly 18 to 95 years, and participants resided in fewer than 25 US areas.

The receptor's source is a woman in her 40s who had recovered from COVID-19. This rearrangement joins TRBV28 to TRBJ1-6; TRBD1 aligns across 7 bases. Sequenced sample: PBMCs or T cells enriched from blood (not recorded which). In DNA form, the CDR3 reads TGTGCCAGCACCCCACCCCTGGGACAGAATAATTCACCCCTCCACTTT. Protein product: CASTPPLGQNNSPLHF.